A selection of T cell receptor beta chains follows, all from one sample in a study of long-term antiretroviral therapy in people with HIV. Profiling relied on immunoSEQ multiplex PCR, and the TCRdb table lists in-frame clones only, not all of them. This sample has tens of thousands of clones, with more than 95% found just once. Here the sequenced sample was unsorted PBMCs, taken 6.9 years after starting antiretroviral therapy. All receptors derive from a man aged 30-40 years with HIV. Each CDR3 is given with its conserved first and last residue. Each record gives: J gene, V gene, D gene, clone size, CDR3 DNA, CDR3 protein. A D gene is named only where the DNA matches it firmly. Clone size is stated in some rows and not others, as once, few, many or a class when expanded.

>TRBJ2-2|TRBV7-6|.|.
TGTGCCAGCAGCTTAGAAGGAGGCGGGTCCGGGGAGCTGTTTTTT
CASSLEGGGSGELFF
>TRBJ2-1|TRBV7-2|.|.
TGTGCCAGCAGCTTCCGGTCCTCTCATGAGCAGTTCTTC
CASSFRSSHEQFF
>TRBJ1-2|TRBV5-1|.|.
TGCGCCACCCCGCGGGAGGGGTCGGATGGCTACACCTTC
CATPREGSDGYTF
>TRBJ1-6|TRBV7-2|.|.
TGTGCCAGCAGCCCCGTGACAGGTTATTCACCCCTCCACTTT
CASSPVTGYSPLHF
>TRBJ1-2|TRBV5-1|.|.
TGCGCCAGCAGCTTGACAGAATCTGCCGGCTACACCTTC
CASSLTESAGYTF
>TRBJ1-1|TRBV29-1|.|.
TGCAGCGTTGATGGGGGGGCGTTGGGAACTGAAGCTTTCTTT
CSVDGGALGTEAFF
>TRBJ1-1|TRBV20-1|.|.
TGCAGTGCTAGCCACACTGAAGCTTTCTTT
CSASHTEAFF
>TRBJ2-1|TRBV6-5|TRBD2|.
TGTGCCAGCAGTCGGACTAGCGGGGGGGCCAGTGAGCAGTTCTTC
CASSRTSGGASEQFF
>TRBJ2-5|TRBV5-1|TRBD2|.
TGCGCCAGCAGCAAAGGGACTAGCGGGGGTCAAGAGACCCAGTACTTC
CASSKGTSGGQETQYF
>TRBJ2-3|TRBV1|.|.
TGCACCAGCAGCCAAGATCCCAGCGGGGGGGCGATTTTCACAGATACGCAGTATTTT
CTSSQDPSGGAIFTDTQYF
>TRBJ2-2|TRBV7-2|.|.
TGTGCCAGCAGCTTAGTCGGGAACGGGGAGCTGTTTTTT
CASSLVGNGELFF
>TRBJ2-7|TRBV7-8|TRBD1|once
TGTGCCAGCAGTCCTCGACAGGGTCCCAGCGAGCAGTACTTC
CASSPRQGPSEQYF
>TRBJ1-1|TRBV29-1|.|.
TGCAGCGTTGAATCCCTCTTGAACACTGAAGCTTTCTTT
CSVESLLNTEAFF
>TRBJ2-2|TRBV11-1|.|.
TGTGCCAGCAGCTTAGGGACCGGGGAGCTGTTTTTT
CASSLGTGELFF
>TRBJ2-7|TRBV5-1|TRBD1|.
TGCGCCAGCAGCTCGACAGGGGGCGGATACGAGCAGTACTTC
CASSSTGGGYEQYF
>TRBJ1-4|TRBV4-1|.|.
TGCGCCAGCAGCCCCCCCACCGGGGCACCAACTAATGAAAAACTGTTTTTT
CASSPPTGAPTNEKLFF
>TRBJ1-3|TRBV5-1|.|.
TGCGCCAGCAGCTCCCAGGGAACTGGAAACACCATATATTTT
CASSSQGTGNTIYF
>TRBJ1-2|TRBV4-3|.|.
TGCGCCAGCAGCCAACCTACCCGCGGACCGGGGCACTATGGCTACACCTTC
CASSQPTRGPGHYGYTF